This TCR beta chain appears in the sequencing data of a study of shared clonotypes between healthy human individuals. Background on the study: Plates per donor: three CD4 naive, three CD4 memory, two CD8 naive, one CD8 memory. Study conclusions and caveats: Sorted-subset samples were not fully sequenced, rarefaction indicated.

Replicate sorted-subset PCRs were loaded with around 200 ng DNA, 31,000 or so T cell genomes. Method: immunoSEQ multiplex PCR; TCRdb's copy keeps in-frame clones and lacks some. The data hold 2,500,000 or so clones, with around nine tenths observed a single time. Germline V gives CDR1 SGDLS, CDR2 YYNGEE. The CDR3 is 15 residues long. Trimming removed 0 bases from V and 0 bases from J, with 9 bases in between. As to this clone: Its antigen remains unidentified.

The split of CD4+ cells yielded CD45RA+ naive and CD45RA-negative memory subsets. The gene calls are TRBV9 and TRBJ1-2; D unclear. This TCR was recovered from a man aged 18 to 29 in good health. Material: naive CD4+ T cells sorted from blood. Noted subset: CD45RA+ positively selected. The CDR3 DNA reads as TGTGCCAGCAGCGTAGCTCGGGAAGCTAACTATGGCTACACCTTC. It yields the protein CASSVAREANYGYTF.